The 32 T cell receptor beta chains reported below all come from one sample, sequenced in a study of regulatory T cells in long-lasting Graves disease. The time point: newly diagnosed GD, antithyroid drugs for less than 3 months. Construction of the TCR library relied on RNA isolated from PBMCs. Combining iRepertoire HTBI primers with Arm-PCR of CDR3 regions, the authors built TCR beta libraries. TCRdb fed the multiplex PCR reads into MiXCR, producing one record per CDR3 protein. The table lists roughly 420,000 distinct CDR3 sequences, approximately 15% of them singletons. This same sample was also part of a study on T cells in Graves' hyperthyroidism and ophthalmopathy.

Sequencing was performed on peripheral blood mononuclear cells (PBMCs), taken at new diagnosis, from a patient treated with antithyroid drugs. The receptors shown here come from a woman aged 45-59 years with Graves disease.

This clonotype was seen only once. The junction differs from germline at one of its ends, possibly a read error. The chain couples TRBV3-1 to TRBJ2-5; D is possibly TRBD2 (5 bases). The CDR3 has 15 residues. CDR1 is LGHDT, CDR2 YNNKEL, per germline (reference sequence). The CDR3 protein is CASGQVLEYQETQYF. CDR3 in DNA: TGTGCCAGCGGCCAAGTACTAGAGTACCAAGAGACCCAGTACTTC.

For the CDR3, the DNA is TGTGCCAGCAGCCCCCCCCTACAGGGTTTGGGGTCAACTAATGAAAAACTGTTTTTT. Protein product: CASSPPLQGLGSTNEKLFF. The gene calls are TRBV9 and TRBJ1-4; weak D call: TRBD1 (6 bases). Trimming removed 4 bases from V and 0 bases from J, with 22 bases in between. The CDR3 is 19 residues long. Germline CDR1 is SGDLS and CDR2 is YYNGEE.

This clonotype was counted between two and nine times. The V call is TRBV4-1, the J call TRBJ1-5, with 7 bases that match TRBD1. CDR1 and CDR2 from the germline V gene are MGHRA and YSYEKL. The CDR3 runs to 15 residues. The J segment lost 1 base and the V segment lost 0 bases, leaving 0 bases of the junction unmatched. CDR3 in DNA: TGCGCCAGCAGCCAAGAGGGACAGAGCAATCAGCCCCAGCATTTT. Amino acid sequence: CASSQEGQSNQPQHF.

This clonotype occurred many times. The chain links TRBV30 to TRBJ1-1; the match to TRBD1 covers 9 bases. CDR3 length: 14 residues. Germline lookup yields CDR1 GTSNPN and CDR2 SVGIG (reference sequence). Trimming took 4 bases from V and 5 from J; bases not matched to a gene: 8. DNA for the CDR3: TGTGCCTGGACCGACAGGGGGATGGGAACTGAAGCTTTCTTT. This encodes CAWTDRGMGTEAFF.

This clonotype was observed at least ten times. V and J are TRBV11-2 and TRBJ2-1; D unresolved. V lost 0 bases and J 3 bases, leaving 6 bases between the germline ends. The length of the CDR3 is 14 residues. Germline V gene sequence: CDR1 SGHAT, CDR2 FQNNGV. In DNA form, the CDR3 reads TGTGCCAGCAGCTTAGATATGGGCTACAATGAGCAGTTCTTC. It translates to CASSLDMGYNEQFF.

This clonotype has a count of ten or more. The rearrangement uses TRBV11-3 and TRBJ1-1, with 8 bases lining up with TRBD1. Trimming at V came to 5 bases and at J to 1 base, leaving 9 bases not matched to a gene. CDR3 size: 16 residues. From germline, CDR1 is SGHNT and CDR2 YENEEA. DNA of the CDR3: TGTGCCAGCAGCGAGGGGCTCGGGACAGGGAACACTGAAGCTTTCTTT. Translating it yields CASSEGLGTGNTEAFF.

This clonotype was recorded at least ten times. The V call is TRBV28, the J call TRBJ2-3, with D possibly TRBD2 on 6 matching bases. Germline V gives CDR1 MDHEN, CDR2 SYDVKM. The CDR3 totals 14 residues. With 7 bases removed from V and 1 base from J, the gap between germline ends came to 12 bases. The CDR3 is CASNPSGGTDTQYF. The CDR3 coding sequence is TGTGCCAGCAACCCGTCGGGAGGCACAGATACGCAGTATTTT.

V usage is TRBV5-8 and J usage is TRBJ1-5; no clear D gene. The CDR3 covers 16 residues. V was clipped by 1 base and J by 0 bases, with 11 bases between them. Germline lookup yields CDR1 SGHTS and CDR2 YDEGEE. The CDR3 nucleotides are TGTGCCAGCAGCTTGAGAAGTTTGGGTAGCAATCAGCCCCAGCATTTT. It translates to CASSLRSLGSNQPQHF.

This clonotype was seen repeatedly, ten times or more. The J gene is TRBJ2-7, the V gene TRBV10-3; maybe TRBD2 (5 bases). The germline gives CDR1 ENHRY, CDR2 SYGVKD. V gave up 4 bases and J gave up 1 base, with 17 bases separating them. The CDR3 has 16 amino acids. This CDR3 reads CAISVGKGAHSYEQYF. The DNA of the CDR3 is TGTGCCATCAGTGTTGGTAAGGGAGCCCATTCCTACGAGCAGTACTTC.

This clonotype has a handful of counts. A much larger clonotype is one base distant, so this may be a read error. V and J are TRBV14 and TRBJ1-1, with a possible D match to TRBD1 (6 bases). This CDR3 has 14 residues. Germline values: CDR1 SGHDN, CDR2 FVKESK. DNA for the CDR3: TGTGCCAGCAGCCAAGATATATGGACAGCTGAAGCTTCCTTT. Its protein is CASSQDIWTAEASF.

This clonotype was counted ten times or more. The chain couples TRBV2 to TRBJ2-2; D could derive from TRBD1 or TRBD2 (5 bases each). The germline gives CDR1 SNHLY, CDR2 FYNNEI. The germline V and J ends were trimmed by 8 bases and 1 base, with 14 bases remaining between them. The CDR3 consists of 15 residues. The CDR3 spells CASVAGSWNTGELFF. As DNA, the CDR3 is TGTGCCAGCGTTGCAGGGAGTTGGAACACCGGGGAGCTGTTTTTT.

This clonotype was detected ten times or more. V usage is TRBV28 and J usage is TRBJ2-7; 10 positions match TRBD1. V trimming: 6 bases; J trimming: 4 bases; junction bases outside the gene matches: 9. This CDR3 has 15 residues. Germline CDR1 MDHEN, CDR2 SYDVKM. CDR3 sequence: CASRPEGQGPYEQYF. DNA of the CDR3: TGTGCCAGCAGACCCGAGGGACAGGGGCCATACGAGCAGTACTTC.

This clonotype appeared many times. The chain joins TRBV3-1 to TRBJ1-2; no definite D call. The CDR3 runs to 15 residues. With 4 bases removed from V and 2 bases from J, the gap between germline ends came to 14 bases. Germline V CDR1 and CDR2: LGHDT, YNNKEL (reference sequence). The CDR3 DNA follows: TGTGCCAGCAGCCCCGGACTCGGTGCGAACTATGGCTACACCTTC. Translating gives CASSPGLGANYGYTF.

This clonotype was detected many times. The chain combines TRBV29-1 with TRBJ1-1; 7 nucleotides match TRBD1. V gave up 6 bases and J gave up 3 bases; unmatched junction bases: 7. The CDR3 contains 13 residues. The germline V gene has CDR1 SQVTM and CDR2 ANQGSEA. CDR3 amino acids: CSVRRQGDTEAFF. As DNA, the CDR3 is TGCAGCGTCAGACGACAGGGAGACACTGAAGCTTTCTTT.

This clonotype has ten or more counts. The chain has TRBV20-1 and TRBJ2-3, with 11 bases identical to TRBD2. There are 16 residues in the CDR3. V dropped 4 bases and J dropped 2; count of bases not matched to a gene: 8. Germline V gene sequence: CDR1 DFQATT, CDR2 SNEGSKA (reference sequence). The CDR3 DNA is TGCAGTGCTAACCCCCTGACTAGCGGGAACACAGATACGCAGTATTTT. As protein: CSANPLTSGNTDTQYF.

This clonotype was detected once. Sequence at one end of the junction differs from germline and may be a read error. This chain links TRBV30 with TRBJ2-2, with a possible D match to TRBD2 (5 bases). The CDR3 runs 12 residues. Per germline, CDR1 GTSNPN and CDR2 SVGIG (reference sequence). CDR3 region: CAWSVGTGELSF. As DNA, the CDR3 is TGTGCCTGGAGTGTTGGCACCGGGGAGCTGTCTTTT.

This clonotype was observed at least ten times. The CDR3 loop is CASRNPGTDTQYF. In DNA form, the CDR3 reads TGTGCCAGCAGAAATCCGGGCACAGATACGCAGTATTTT. The chain carries TRBV6-1 and TRBJ2-3, with D uncertain. CDR3 length: 13 amino acids. With 6 bases removed from V and 1 base from J, the gap between germline ends came to 8 bases. Germline assignment: CDR1 MNHNS and CDR2 SASEGT.

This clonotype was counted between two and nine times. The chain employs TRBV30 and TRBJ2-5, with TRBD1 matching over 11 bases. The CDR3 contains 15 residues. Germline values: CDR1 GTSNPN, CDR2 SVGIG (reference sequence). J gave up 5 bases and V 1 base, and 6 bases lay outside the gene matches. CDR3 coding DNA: TGTGCCTGGAGTGCGCCGGACAGGGGGCGGGAGACCCAGTACTTC. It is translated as CAWSAPDRGRETQYF.

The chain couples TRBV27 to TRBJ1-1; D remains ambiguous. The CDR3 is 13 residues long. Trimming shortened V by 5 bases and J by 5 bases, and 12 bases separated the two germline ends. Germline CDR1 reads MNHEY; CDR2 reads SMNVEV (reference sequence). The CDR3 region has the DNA TGTGCCAGCAGTCCGGGAAGGGAGACTGAAGCTTTCTTT. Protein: CASSPGRETEAFF.

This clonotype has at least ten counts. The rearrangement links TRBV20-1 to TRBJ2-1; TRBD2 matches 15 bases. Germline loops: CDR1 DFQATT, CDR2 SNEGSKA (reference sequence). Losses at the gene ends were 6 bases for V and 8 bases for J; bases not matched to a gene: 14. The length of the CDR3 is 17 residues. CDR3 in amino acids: CSARTSGRALSPHEQFF. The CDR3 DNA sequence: TGCAGTGCCCGGACTAGCGGGAGGGCCCTATCCCCTCATGAGCAGTTCTTC.

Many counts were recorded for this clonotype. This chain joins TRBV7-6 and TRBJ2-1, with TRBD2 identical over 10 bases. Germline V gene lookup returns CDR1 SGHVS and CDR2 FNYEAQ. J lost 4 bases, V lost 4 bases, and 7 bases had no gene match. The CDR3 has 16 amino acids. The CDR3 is CASSSWTSGAYNEQFF. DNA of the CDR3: TGTGCCAGCAGCTCCTGGACTAGCGGAGCTTACAATGAGCAGTTCTTC. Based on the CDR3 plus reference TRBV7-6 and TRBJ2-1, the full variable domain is GAGVSQSPRYKVTKRGQDVALRCDPISGHVSLYWYRQALGQGPEFLTYFNYEAQQDKSGLPNDRFSAERPEGSISTLTIQRTEQRDSAMYRCASSSWTSGAYNEQFFGPGTRLTVL.

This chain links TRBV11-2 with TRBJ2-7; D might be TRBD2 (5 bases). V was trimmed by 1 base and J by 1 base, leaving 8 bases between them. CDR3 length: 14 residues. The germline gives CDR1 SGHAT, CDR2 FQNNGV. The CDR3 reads CASSLALASYEQYF. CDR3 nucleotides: TGTGCCAGCAGCTTAGCGCTAGCATCCTACGAGCAGTACTTC.

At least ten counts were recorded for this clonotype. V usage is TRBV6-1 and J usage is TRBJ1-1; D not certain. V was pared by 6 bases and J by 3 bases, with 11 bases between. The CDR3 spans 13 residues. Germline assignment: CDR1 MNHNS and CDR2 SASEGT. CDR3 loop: CASRTRPYTEAFF. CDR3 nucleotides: TGTGCCAGCAGAACCCGTCCGTACACTGAAGCTTTCTTT.

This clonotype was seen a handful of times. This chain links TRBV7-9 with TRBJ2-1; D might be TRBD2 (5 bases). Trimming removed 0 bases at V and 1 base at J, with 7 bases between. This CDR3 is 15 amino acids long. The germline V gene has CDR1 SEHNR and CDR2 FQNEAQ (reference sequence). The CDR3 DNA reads TGTGCCAGCAGCTTAGCACCGGGATCCTACAATGAGCAGTTCTTC. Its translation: CASSLAPGSYNEQFF.

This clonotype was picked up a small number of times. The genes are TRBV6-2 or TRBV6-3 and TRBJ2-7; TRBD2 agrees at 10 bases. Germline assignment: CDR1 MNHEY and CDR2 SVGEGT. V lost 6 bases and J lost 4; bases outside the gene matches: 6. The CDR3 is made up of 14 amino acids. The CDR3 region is CASSQTSGFYEQYF. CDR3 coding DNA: TGTGCCAGCAGCCAGACTAGCGGGTTTTACGAGCAGTACTTC.

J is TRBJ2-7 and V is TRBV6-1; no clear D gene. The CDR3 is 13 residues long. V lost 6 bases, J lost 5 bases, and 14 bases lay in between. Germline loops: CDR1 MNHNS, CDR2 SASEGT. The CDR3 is CASRAPPTHEQYF. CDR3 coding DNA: TGTGCCAGCAGGGCCCCACCGACCCACGAGCAGTACTTC.

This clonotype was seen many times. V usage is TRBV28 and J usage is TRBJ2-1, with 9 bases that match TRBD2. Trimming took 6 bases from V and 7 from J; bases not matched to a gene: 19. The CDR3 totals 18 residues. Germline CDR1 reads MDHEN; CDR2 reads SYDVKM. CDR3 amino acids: CASRSGPLGGRAGNEQFF. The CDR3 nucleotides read TGTGCCAGCAGATCCGGACCCCTAGGCGGGAGGGCGGGGAATGAGCAGTTCTTC.

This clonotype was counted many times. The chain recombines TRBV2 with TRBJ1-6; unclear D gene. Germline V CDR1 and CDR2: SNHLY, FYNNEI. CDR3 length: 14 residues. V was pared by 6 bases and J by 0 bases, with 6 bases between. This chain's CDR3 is CASRHSSYNSPLHF. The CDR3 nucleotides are TGTGCCAGCAGGCACAGCTCCTATAATTCACCCCTCCACTTT.

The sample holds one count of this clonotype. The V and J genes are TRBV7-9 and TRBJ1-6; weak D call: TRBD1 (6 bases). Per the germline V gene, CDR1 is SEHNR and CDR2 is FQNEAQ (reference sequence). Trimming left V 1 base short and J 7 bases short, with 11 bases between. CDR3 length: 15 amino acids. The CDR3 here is CASSLGDRLNSPLHF. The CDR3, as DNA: TGTGCCAGCAGCTTAGGCGACAGGTTAAATTCACCCCTCCACTTT.

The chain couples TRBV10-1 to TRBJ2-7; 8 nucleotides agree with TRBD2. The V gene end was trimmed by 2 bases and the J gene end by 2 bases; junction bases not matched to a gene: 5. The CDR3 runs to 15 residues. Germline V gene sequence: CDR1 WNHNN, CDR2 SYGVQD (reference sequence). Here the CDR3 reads CASSEETSATYEQYF. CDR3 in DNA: TGCGCCAGCAGTGAGGAGACTAGCGCGACCTACGAGCAGTACTTC.

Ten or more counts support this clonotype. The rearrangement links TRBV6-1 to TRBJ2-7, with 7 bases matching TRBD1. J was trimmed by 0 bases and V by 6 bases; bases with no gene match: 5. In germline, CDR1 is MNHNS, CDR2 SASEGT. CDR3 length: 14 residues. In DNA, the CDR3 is TGTGCCAGCAGCAGGGACAGCAACTCCTACGAGCAGTACTTC. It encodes CASSRDSNSYEQYF.

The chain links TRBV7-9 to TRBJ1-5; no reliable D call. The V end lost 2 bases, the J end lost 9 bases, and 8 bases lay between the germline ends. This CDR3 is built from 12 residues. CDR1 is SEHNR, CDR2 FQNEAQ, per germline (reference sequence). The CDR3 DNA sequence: TGTGCCAGCAGCTTAAGTTTAGGGCCCCAGCATTTT. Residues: CASSLSLGPQHF.